Included here is one T cell receptor beta chain sequence, with context. Its specificity is not known. The data stem from a study of T cells in localized non-small cell lung cancer. The method was immunoSEQ multiplex PCR; TCRdb's version includes in-frame clones alone and lacks a portion of them. Of fewer than 100,000 clones listed, roughly 89% are singletons. General observations from the study: There were a median roughly 61 of the top 100 tumor clones appearing in adjacent lung. Uninvolved adjacent lung had the highest recorded T cell clonality, with tumor below it. It remains possible that heterogeneity exists, since only one tumor region was sequenced.

There are 16 residues in the CDR3. V was trimmed by 4 bases and J by 3 bases, leaving 19 bases between them. Germline lookup yields CDR1 LNHDA and CDR2 SQIVND (reference sequence). The sequence came from a man aged 40 to 69 with stage I squamous cell lung carcinoma. This chain joins TRBV19 and TRBJ2-7, with D possibly matching TRBD2 (6 bases). Sequencing used peripheral blood, obtained before any cancer treatment. The CDR3 coding sequence is TGTGCCAGTAGTAACCCGTCGGCGGGGCGCTTCTACGAGCAGTACTTC. Amino acid sequence: CASSNPSAGRFYEQYF.